The present T cell receptor (beta chain) was sequenced within a study of blood T cell repertoires in COVID-19. Overall study: The United States, Italy and Spain provided the acute and convalescent COVID-19 samples.

In the authors' methods: Quantification of nucleated cells was approximated via reference gene primer amplification. TCRdb's table, derived via immunoSEQ multiplex PCR, lists solely in-frame clones and lacks some. V, J and clone size are taken as reported in that table, and D and trimming were inferred from the DNA itself. The sample contains approximately 310,000 clones, approximately 85% of which appear only once. Symptom resolution, clearance, or two negative PCRs marked the recovered donors of Cohort 3. Deletions cut 6 bases from V and 5 bases from J, with 13 bases between. The CDR3 loop spans 14 amino acids. Germline CDR1 MNHEY, CDR2 SMNVEV (reference sequence).

The sequence was collected from a man aged 30 to 45 who had recovered from COVID-19. Sequencing was performed on PBMCs or T cells enriched from blood (not recorded which). The chain joins TRBV27 to TRBJ2-2; D might be TRBD1 (6 bases). The CDR3 DNA follows: TGTGCCAGCAGCCCTACAGGGTTTACCGGGGAGCTGTTTTTT. Protein product: CASSPTGFTGELFF.